Presented here are 4 T cell receptor beta chains from one specimen sequenced in a study of vaccination effects on CD4 cells after COVID-19. CD4+ T cells were isolated after around 9 days of culture. It was two doses of either the BNT162b2 or mRNA-1273 vaccine that participants received. Sequencing used immunoSEQ multiplex PCR; TCRdb keeps in-frame clones, though not all of them. The sample lists tens of thousands of clones, 73% occurring once. Their antigens are not known. The material was CD4+ T cells from PBMCs cultured without peptide, obtained after COVID-19 vaccination. These TCRs come from a human donor who received a COVID-19 vaccine.

The chain is built from TRBV6-2 or TRBV6-3 and TRBJ1-5; 10 bases map to TRBD1. CDR3 length equals 17 residues. With 2 bases clipped from V and 1 base from J, the junction kept 5 bases outside the gene matches. Germline CDR1 reads MNHEY; CDR2 reads SVGEGT. CDR3 loop: CASSYRQGAGSNQPQHF. CDR3 nucleotides: TGTGCCAGCAGTTACAGACAGGGGGCAGGGAGCAATCAGCCCCAGCATTTT.

CDR3 residues: CASSPGQGYYSGNTIYF. Here the CDR3 DNA reads TGTGCCAGCAGCCCGGGACAGGGATACTACTCTGGAAACACCATATATTTT. The chain joins TRBV5-6 to TRBJ1-3; 9 bases agree with TRBD1. V was pared by 4 bases and J by 0 bases, with 8 bases of the junction left unmatched. The CDR3 totals 17 residues. Germline values: CDR1 SGHDT, CDR2 YYEEEE. The variable domain in full, with the rest retrieved from reference TRBV5-6 and TRBJ1-3, is DAGVTQSPTHLIKTRGQQVTLRCSPKSGHDTVSWYQQALGQGPQFIFQYYEEEERQRGNFPDRFSGHQFPNYSSELNVNALLLGDSALYLCASSPGQGYYSGNTIYFGEGSWLTVV.

This clone has a handful of counts. The rearrangement joins TRBV7-3 to TRBJ1-3; unclear D gene. Trimming took off 5 bases at V and 4 bases at J, with 12 bases between the two ends. This CDR3 is 14 amino acids long. The germline V gene encodes CDR1 SGHTA and CDR2 FQGTGA. The CDR3 sequence: CASSNPTAGNTIYF. The CDR3 coding sequence is TGTGCCAGCAGCAACCCCACGGCGGGAAACACCATATATTTT.

The V and J genes are TRBV25-1 and TRBJ2-1, with 8 positions matching TRBD2. This CDR3 contains 15 residues. In germline, CDR1 is MGHDK, CDR2 SYGVNS. V dropped 5 bases and J dropped 3; count of bases not matched to a gene: 6. The CDR3 DNA follows: TGTGCCAGCAGTCCGCGGGGGGCCTACTACAATGAGCAGTTCTTC. It yields the protein CASSPRGAYYNEQFF.